These T cell receptor beta chains were read from a single sample in a study of cytomegalovirus exposure and HLA in healthy donors. The assay was immunoSEQ multiplex PCR, and TCRdb's table has in-frame clones only and misses some. The sample has fewer than 90,000 clones, 84% seen once. The material sequenced was PBMCs. Every receptor here comes from a woman aged 18 to 35 in good health and CMV-seropositive. The CDR3 runs from the conserved cysteine through the conserved F or W. The order of the fields is clone size, D gene, V gene, J gene, CDR3 DNA, CDR3 protein. A D gene is named only where the DNA matches it firmly. Not all rows give a size; the values are once, few, many and, for expanded clones, a class.

clone_size: -; d_call: TRBD2; v_call: TRBV5-6; j_call: TRBJ2-5; cdr3_nt: TGTGCCAGCAGTCTAGAAAGCGGGGGGGCCTACCAAGAGACCCAGTACTTC; cdr3_aa: CASSLESGGAYQETQYF
clone_size: -; d_call: -; v_call: TRBV5-1; j_call: TRBJ2-6; cdr3_nt: TGCGCCAGCAGCCCCACGGCGGGTGGGGCCAACGTCCTGACTTTC; cdr3_aa: CASSPTAGGANVLTF
clone_size: -; d_call: -; v_call: TRBV7-8; j_call: TRBJ1-1; cdr3_nt: TGTGCCAGCAGCGGACGGGCGGCGGGCACTGAAGCTTTCTTT; cdr3_aa: CASSGRAAGTEAFF
clone_size: -; d_call: -; v_call: TRBV27; j_call: TRBJ2-2; cdr3_nt: TGTGCCAGCAGACAGACGAACACCGGGGAGCTGTTTTTT; cdr3_aa: CASRQTNTGELFF
clone_size: -; d_call: TRBD1; v_call: TRBV7-8; j_call: TRBJ1-6; cdr3_nt: TGTGCCAGCAGACCAGGAGGGGGCTCGGGGAGAAATAATTCACCCCTCCACTTT; cdr3_aa: CASRPGGGSGRNNSPLHF
clone_size: once; d_call: -; v_call: TRBV7-2; j_call: TRBJ1-3; cdr3_nt: TGTGCCAGCAGCTTAAACGAGGGAAACACCATATATTTT; cdr3_aa: CASSLNEGNTIYF
clone_size: -; d_call: TRBD1; v_call: TRBV4-1; j_call: TRBJ2-7; cdr3_nt: TGCGCCAGCAGCCAAACCGGACAGGGGGCCTCCTACGAGCAGTACTTC; cdr3_aa: CASSQTGQGASYEQYF
clone_size: -; d_call: -; v_call: TRBV28; j_call: TRBJ1-1; cdr3_nt: TGTGCCAGCACCCTCGGGGTAGGCACTGAAGCTTTCTTT; cdr3_aa: CASTLGVGTEAFF
clone_size: -; d_call: TRBD1; v_call: TRBV9; j_call: TRBJ1-5; cdr3_nt: TGTGCCAGCGGGCAGGGGGCTCAGCCCCAGCATTTT; cdr3_aa: CASGQGAQPQHF
clone_size: -; d_call: -; v_call: TRBV7-8; j_call: TRBJ1-5; cdr3_nt: TGTGCCAGCAGCCGGCGGGCCGGGGGGGGAAGCAATCAGCCCCAGCATTTT; cdr3_aa: CASSRRAGGGSNQPQHF
clone_size: -; d_call: TRBD1; v_call: TRBV6-6; j_call: TRBJ1-5; cdr3_nt: TGTGCCAGCAGTTACTCAGGGACAGAGAATCAGCCCCAGCATTTT; cdr3_aa: CASSYSGTENQPQHF
clone_size: -; d_call: -; v_call: TRBV5-6; j_call: TRBJ1-3; cdr3_nt: TGTGCCAGCAGCGAACAGGGCGGAAACACCATATATTTT; cdr3_aa: CASSEQGGNTIYF
clone_size: -; d_call: TRBD1; v_call: TRBV18; j_call: TRBJ2-7; cdr3_nt: TGTGCCAGCTCACTCACGGGGGGACAGGGGGTCTCCGAGCAGTACTTC; cdr3_aa: CASSLTGGQGVSEQYF
clone_size: -; d_call: -; v_call: TRBV21-1; j_call: TRBJ2-6; cdr3_nt: TGTGCCAGCAGCAAAGAACACAGGGGCACTGGGGCCAACGTCCTGACTTTC; cdr3_aa: CASSKEHRGTGANVLTF
clone_size: -; d_call: -; v_call: TRBV13; j_call: TRBJ1-1; cdr3_nt: TGTGCCAGCAGCGGTGGACAGACAAACACTGAAGCTTTCTTT; cdr3_aa: CASSGGQTNTEAFF
clone_size: -; d_call: TRBD1; v_call: TRBV29-1; j_call: TRBJ1-4; cdr3_nt: TGCAGCGTTGGACAGGGTGACGAAAAACTGTTTTTT; cdr3_aa: CSVGQGDEKLFF
clone_size: -; d_call: -; v_call: TRBV28; j_call: TRBJ2-7; cdr3_nt: TGTGCCAGCAGCCGGGACTCCTACGAGCAGTACTTC; cdr3_aa: CASSRDSYEQYF
clone_size: -; d_call: TRBD1; v_call: TRBV4-1; j_call: TRBJ2-4; cdr3_nt: TGCGCCAGCAGCCAGGTAACAGGGGCGGCAAACATTCAGTACTTC; cdr3_aa: CASSQVTGAANIQYF
clone_size: -; d_call: -; v_call: TRBV7-9; j_call: TRBJ2-1; cdr3_nt: TGTGCCAGCAGCTCACGACGGGACAATGAGCAGTTCTTC; cdr3_aa: CASSSRRDNEQFF
clone_size: -; d_call: TRBD1; v_call: TRBV7-9; j_call: TRBJ1-4; cdr3_nt: TGTGCCAGCAGCGAAACAGGGGGCTCAGCTAATGAAAAACTGTTTTTT; cdr3_aa: CASSETGGSANEKLFF
clone_size: -; d_call: TRBD1; v_call: TRBV5-8; j_call: TRBJ1-2; cdr3_nt: TGTGCCAGCAGCATACAGGGGAGTTATGGCTACACCTTC; cdr3_aa: CASSIQGSYGYTF
clone_size: -; d_call: -; v_call: TRBV4-2; j_call: TRBJ2-3; cdr3_nt: TGTGCCAGCAGCCAATCCCCGGATACGCAGTATTTT; cdr3_aa: CASSQSPDTQYF
clone_size: -; d_call: -; v_call: TRBV27; j_call: TRBJ2-2; cdr3_nt: TGTGCCAGCAGTTCTGGACAGACGAACCCCTCGAACACCGGGGAGCTGTTTTTT; cdr3_aa: CASSSGQTNPSNTGELFF
clone_size: -; d_call: TRBD1; v_call: TRBV7-9; j_call: TRBJ1-1; cdr3_nt: TGTGCCAGCAGCATACAGGGGGCTGGAACTGAAGCTTTCTTT; cdr3_aa: CASSIQGAGTEAFF
clone_size: -; d_call: TRBD1; v_call: TRBV7-2; j_call: TRBJ2-1; cdr3_nt: TGTGCCAGCAGCGCACAGGGACAGGCTACCTACAATGAGCAGTTCTTC; cdr3_aa: CASSAQGQATYNEQFF
clone_size: -; d_call: TRBD2; v_call: TRBV5-6; j_call: TRBJ2-5; cdr3_nt: TGTGCCAGCAGCGTGGGACTAGCGGGGTCGTTGGGGGAGACCCAGTACTTC; cdr3_aa: CASSVGLAGSLGETQYF
clone_size: -; d_call: -; v_call: TRBV7-2; j_call: TRBJ2-3; cdr3_nt: TGTGCCAGCAGCTTAGGCCTACAGTCCACAGATACGCAGTATTTT; cdr3_aa: CASSLGLQSTDTQYF
clone_size: -; d_call: -; v_call: TRBV19; j_call: TRBJ1-4; cdr3_nt: TGTGCCAGTAGTATAGGGTGGGCCAGGCCATCTAATGAAAAACTGTTTTTT; cdr3_aa: CASSIGWARPSNEKLFF
clone_size: -; d_call: TRBD1; v_call: TRBV13; j_call: TRBJ1-6; cdr3_nt: TGTGCCAGCAGCTTAGGAGGGGGCGCGATTGGTAATTCACCCCTCCACTTT; cdr3_aa: CASSLGGGAIGNSPLHF
clone_size: -; d_call: -; v_call: TRBV5-5; j_call: TRBJ2-1; cdr3_nt: TGTGCCAGCAGTGTGGGCGGGGCCAGTTACAATGAGCAGTTCTTC; cdr3_aa: CASSVGGASYNEQFF
clone_size: -; d_call: TRBD1; v_call: TRBV4-3; j_call: TRBJ1-5; cdr3_nt: TGCGCCAGCAGCCTTAGACAGGGCGGTCAGCCCCAGCATTTT; cdr3_aa: CASSLRQGGQPQHF
clone_size: once; d_call: -; v_call: TRBV6-1; j_call: TRBJ2-7; cdr3_nt: TGTGCCAGCAGTGAAGTACGGGGTTCCTACGAGCAGTACTTC; cdr3_aa: CASSEVRGSYEQYF
clone_size: -; d_call: -; v_call: TRBV9; j_call: TRBJ2-7; cdr3_nt: TGTGCCAGCAGCGTCACAGGGGGGGAGGACGAGCAGTACTTC; cdr3_aa: CASSVTGGEDEQYF
clone_size: -; d_call: -; v_call: TRBV7-3; j_call: TRBJ2-3; cdr3_nt: TGTGCCAGCAGCTTATCCTTAGCCAGCACAGATACGCAGTATTTT; cdr3_aa: CASSLSLASTDTQYF
clone_size: -; d_call: -; v_call: TRBV27; j_call: TRBJ2-3; cdr3_nt: TGTGCCAGCAGATATTCTCAGGGGAGGGTAGATACGCAGTATTTT; cdr3_aa: CASRYSQGRVDTQYF
clone_size: -; d_call: TRBD1; v_call: TRBV27; j_call: TRBJ1-1; cdr3_nt: TGTGCCAGCAGCGGACAGGGAATGAACACTGAAGCTTTCTTT; cdr3_aa: CASSGQGMNTEAFF
clone_size: few; d_call: -; v_call: TRBV4-1; j_call: TRBJ1-3; cdr3_nt: TGCGCCAGCAGCGAAACAGGATACTCTGGAAACACCATATATTTT; cdr3_aa: CASSETGYSGNTIYF
clone_size: once; d_call: -; v_call: TRBV5-4; j_call: TRBJ2-2; cdr3_nt: TGTGCCAGCAGCAGAGAACAGGGTAACACCGGGGAGCTGTTTTTT; cdr3_aa: CASSREQGNTGELFF
clone_size: -; d_call: TRBD1; v_call: TRBV10-3; j_call: TRBJ2-7; cdr3_nt: TGTGCCATCAGGGGGACAGTCTCCTACGAGCAGTACTTC; cdr3_aa: CAIRGTVSYEQYF
clone_size: few; d_call: -; v_call: TRBV27; j_call: TRBJ2-7; cdr3_nt: TGTGCCAGCAGTCAGGGCTACGAGCAGTACTTC; cdr3_aa: CASSQGYEQYF